This T cell receptor (beta chain) was sequenced during a study of blood T cell repertoires in COVID-19 (dated by TCRdb to the early 2020s). For the wider study: Samples from collaborators originated in the United States, Italy and Spain and spanned both the acute and convalescent phases of COVID-19. The prospective study material was composed of cDNA or gDNA derived from T cells, B-cell-depleted T cells, or PBMCs. The dataset comprised deeply sampled blood TCRbeta repertoires from subjects exposed to, actively infected with, or recovered from COVID-19. A freely available public database, intended as a resource for researchers studying the immune response to SARS-CoV-2, is where the repertoires were released. Samples were obtained from the ongoing ImmuneRACE study (first 160 participants) and from over 1,000 subjects provided by 6 global collaborators. Sample metadata almost always included a de-identified subject ID, COVID-19 status, age in years and sex. Where HLA class I and class II types were available, the types were taken from metadata supplied by the sample provider, not from assay-based typing. Paper-wide results and their limitations: The amount of clinical and demographic metadata varied by source and participant and was provided uncurated.

TCRbeta CDR3 regions were amplified from genomic DNA by means of the immunoSEQ Assay, a bias-controlled multiplex PCR. The authors' pipeline ran thus. Nucleated cell counts per sample were estimated from amplification of reference gene primers within the assay. To quantify the absolute abundance of each unique TCRbeta CDR3 rearrangement, sequence reads were collapsed and filtered. Productive Simpson clonality was computed per sample as the square root of Simpson's diversity index over productive rearrangements. Held by TCRdb, this immuneACCESS table contains in-frame sequences only and omits some clones. Under half of the omission traces to an unresolved V gene where checked; the cause of the rest is unknown. V and J calls and clone size are copied from that table; D and trimming were computed from the DNA. The sample yields a few hundred thousand clones; 85% to 90% were counted once. The ten largest make up 4% to 5.5% of the sample.

According to the germline V gene, CDR1 reads SGDLS and CDR2 reads YYNGEE. The junction shows trimming of 2 bases on V and 2 bases on J, plus 16 bases between the germline ends. Counted from cysteine to phenylalanine, this CDR3 has 16 amino acids. Of all the DNA, just the CDR3 is kept, 48 bases in frame from base 1. To note about this clone: The antigen it binds to is not known. The record has no base qualities; no much larger clone is one base away.

Enrolling through a virtual design, the prospective study's participants ranged in age from roughly 18 to 95 years and lived across approximately 25 United States geographic areas. In the prospective study, cohorts were assigned on the basis of participant-reported clinical history obtained from a screening survey and a study questionnaire. In the prospective study, mobile phlebotomists collected whole blood, serum and a nasopharyngeal or oropharyngeal swab from each participant. Participants in the prospective study had the option to provide additional blood draws and questionnaires over an approximately two-month period. Prospective study blood samples were shipped either frozen or at room temperature before DNA extraction.

The source is a woman aged 18 to 35 with acute COVID-19. The V and J segments used are TRBV9 and TRBJ1-1, and perhaps TRBD1 as D gene, on 6 matching bases. Sequencing was performed on PBMCs or T cells enriched from blood (not recorded which). The nucleotides read TGTGCCAGCAGCGTCTACAGGGAAAGGGTTAACACTGAAGCTTTCTTT. It translates as CASSVYRERVNTEAFF.